This T cell receptor (beta chain) appears in the sequencing data of a study of T cell changes during pregnancy in multiple sclerosis. The germline V gene encodes CDR1 MNHNS and CDR2 SASEGT. The CDR3 is 14 residues long. Trimming cost V 7 bases and J 6 bases; bases outside gene matches: 8. Profiling relied on immunoSEQ multiplex PCR, and the TCRdb table lists in-frame clones only, not all of them. The top ten hold 0.7% of the sample, which has about 72,000 clones, 91% seen once. This specimen was peripheral blood, taken in the third trimester of pregnancy. This clonotype was obtained from a female donor in good health, enrolled as a control in a pregnancy study. The chain couples TRBV6-1 to TRBJ2-2; 7 nucleotides line up with TRBD1. The CDR3 sequence: CASIRDSESGELFF. The CDR3 DNA follows: TGTGCCAGCATCCGGGACAGTGAATCCGGGGAGCTGTTTTTT.